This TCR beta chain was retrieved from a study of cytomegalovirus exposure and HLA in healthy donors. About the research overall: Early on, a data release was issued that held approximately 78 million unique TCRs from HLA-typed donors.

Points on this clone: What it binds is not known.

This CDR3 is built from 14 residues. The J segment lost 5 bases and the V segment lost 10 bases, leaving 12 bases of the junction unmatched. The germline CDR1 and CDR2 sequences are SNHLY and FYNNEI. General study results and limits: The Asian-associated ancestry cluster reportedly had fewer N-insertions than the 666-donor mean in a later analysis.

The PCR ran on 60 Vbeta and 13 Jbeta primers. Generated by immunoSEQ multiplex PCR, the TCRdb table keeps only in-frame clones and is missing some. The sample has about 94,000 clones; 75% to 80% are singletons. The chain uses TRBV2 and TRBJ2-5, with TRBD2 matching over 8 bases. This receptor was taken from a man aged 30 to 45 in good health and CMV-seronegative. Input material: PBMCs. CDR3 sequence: CATCLAGGSETQYF. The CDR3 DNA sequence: TGTGCCACCTGTCTGGCGGGAGGTTCGGAGACCCAGTACTTC.